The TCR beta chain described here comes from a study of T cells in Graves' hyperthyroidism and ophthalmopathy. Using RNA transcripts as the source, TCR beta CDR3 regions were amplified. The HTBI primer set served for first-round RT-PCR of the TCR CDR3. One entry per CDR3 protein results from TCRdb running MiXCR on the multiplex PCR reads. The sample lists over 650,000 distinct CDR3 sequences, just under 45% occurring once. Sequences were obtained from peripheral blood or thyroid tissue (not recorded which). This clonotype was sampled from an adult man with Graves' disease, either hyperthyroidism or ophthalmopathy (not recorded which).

CDR3 amino acids: CAISADPRQGQGEAFF. DNA for the CDR3: TGTGCCATCAGTGCCGACCCCAGACAGGGACAAGGTGAAGCTTTCTTT. The chain combines TRBV10-3 with TRBJ1-1, with 7 bases aligning to TRBD1. Looked up from germline, CDR1 is ENHRY and CDR2 is SYGVKD. CDR3 size: 16 residues. V shed 4 bases and J 7 bases; nucleotides not matched to a gene: 15.